The rows below give T cell receptor beta chains drawn from one sample of a study of T-cell reconstitution after alpha-beta-depleted transplantation in children. From the PCR reads, TCRdb called clonotypes with MiXCR, one entry per CDR3 protein. The sample has more than 40,000 distinct CDR3 sequences; roughly 8.7% are singletons. This specimen was PBMCs, mostly from graft donor cells, taken 60 days after TCRalphabeta/CD19-depleted stem cell transplant. These receptors all stem from a male patient aged 2 to 10 who had a stem cell transplant for chronic granulomatous disease, so the T cells may come from the graft donor. CDR3s include the opening cysteine and the closing phenylalanine or tryptophan. The D gene is left open where the match is weak. Not all rows give a size; the values are once, few, many and, for expanded clones, a class.

cdr3_nt cdr3_aa cdr3_length v_call clone_size j_call d_call
TGTGCCAGCTCACGGGACAGTCCAAACTATGGCTACTCCTTC CASSRDSPNYGYSF 14 TRBV18 NA TRBJ1-2 TRBD1
TGTGCCAGCAGACCCCTAGGGACTAGCGGAAGCACAGATACGCAGTATTTT CASRPLGTSGSTDTQYF 17 TRBV2 few TRBJ2-3 TRBD2
TGCAGTGCTAGATCAGGGCAAGAGACCCAGTACTTC CSARSGQETQYF 12 TRBV20-1 many TRBJ2-5 NA
TGCGCCAGCAGGCGGGGACTGTACACTGAAGCTTTCTTT CASRRGLYTEAFF 13 TRBV4-3 many TRBJ1-1 NA
TGCAGTGCTAGAGATCTGAGGAGGAACACTGAAGCTTTCTTT CSARDLRRNTEAFF 14 TRBV20-1 many TRBJ1-1 NA
TGCAGTGCTAGACGAGGTATTAGCTTGACAGATACGCAGTATTTT CSARRGISLTDTQYF 15 TRBV20-1 many TRBJ2-3 NA
TGCAGTGCTAGAGTGGATAGTACGGGGCAGTACTTC CSARVDSTGQYF 12 TRBV20-1 NA TRBJ2-7 NA
TGTGCCATCGGCCCCGGCCTAGTCGGCAATGAGCAGTTCTTC CAIGPGLVGNEQFF 14 TRBV10-3 few TRBJ2-1 NA
TGCAGCGTTGGGGACGGGAACTATGGCTACACCTTC CSVGDGNYGYTF 12 TRBV29-1 NA TRBJ1-2 NA
TGTGCCAGCAGTTTAACGGCAGGTGGTCGGCAGCCCCAGCATTTT CASSLTAGGRQPQHF 15 TRBV12-3/TRBV12-4 NA TRBJ1-5 NA
TGTGCCAGCAGTTACGGCGGGAGCTCCTACAATGAGCAGTTCTTC CASSYGGSSYNEQFF 15 TRBV6-5 many TRBJ2-1 TRBD2
TGCAGCGTAAAGGGGAGAGTGACAGATACGCAGTATTTT CSVKGRVTDTQYF 13 TRBV29-1 many TRBJ2-3 NA
TGTGCCAGCAGCCCTCGTGCGGGAGGCCATTATGAGCAGTACTTC CASSPRAGGHYEQYF 15 TRBV3-1 few TRBJ2-7 TRBD2
TGTGCCAGCAGTGAAACGCCCGAAAAGGGCAATGAGCAGTTCTTC CASSETPEKGNEQFF 15 TRBV6-4 many TRBJ2-1 NA
TGTGCCAGCAGTTTAGTCGGGGCAGAAGCTTTCTTT CASSLVGAEAFF 12 TRBV12-3/TRBV12-4 many TRBJ1-1 NA
TGCGCCAGCAAACCAGGGGGTAGCGGGAGCGCCAGCTCCTACGAGCAGTACTTC CASKPGGSGSASSYEQYF 18 TRBV5-1 many TRBJ2-7 TRBD2
TGTGCCCTGAGGGCGAATTACAATGAGCAGTTCTTC CALRANYNEQFF 12 TRBV25-1 many TRBJ2-1 NA
TGCAGTGCTAGGTCACGGACTAGCGGTTACAATGAGCAGTTCTTC CSARSRTSGYNEQFF 15 TRBV20-1 few TRBJ2-1 TRBD2
TGCGCCAGCAGCCCCCGGGGGACATCGGGGCAGCCCCAGCATTTT CASSPRGTSGQPQHF 15 TRBV5-1 many TRBJ1-5 NA
TGTGCCAGCAGTCGGGGGACAGGGTATGTGCGTGGCTACACCTTC CASSRGTGYVRGYTF 15 TRBV6-5 NA TRBJ1-2 TRBD1
TGTGCCAGCAGTACCATGAGGACAGGGGCCTACGAGCAGTACTTC CASSTMRTGAYEQYF 15 TRBV6-1 NA TRBJ2-7 TRBD1
TGTGCCAGCTCACCCGGACTAGAGGAGACCCAGTACTTC CASSPGLEETQYF 13 TRBV18 NA TRBJ2-5 TRBD2
TGTGCCAGCAGCCCAAGCTACGAGCAGTACTTC CASSPSYEQYF 11 TRBV12-3/TRBV12-4 many TRBJ2-7 NA
TGCAGTGCTAGTTCGGATTTACGAGCGGGAGTTGATACGCAGTATTTT CSASSDLRAGVDTQYF 16 TRBV20-1 many TRBJ2-3 TRBD2
TGTGCCAGCGGAATCGCCCACTTCATGCCGACAGATGGAGGGCGAAACTCTGGAAACACCATATATTTT CASGIAHFMPTDGGRNSGNTIYF 23 TRBV7-3 few TRBJ1-3 NA
TGCGCCAGCAGCTTGGGGGGGACAGGGGATGGATATGGCTACACCTTC CASSLGGTGDGYGYTF 16 TRBV5-1 few TRBJ1-2 TRBD1
TGTGCCAGCAGCTTCGGACAGGGAAAACCCCTAGCTAAGTTTGGGACCGGTCGGACCCAGTACTTC CASSFGQGKPLAKFGTGRTQYF 22 TRBV7-2 many TRBJ2-5 TRBD1
TGTGCCAGCAGCGTAACCGGGACATCGATTCTAAGGAACACTGAAGCTTTCTTT CASSVTGTSILRNTEAFF 18 TRBV5-6 many TRBJ1-1 NA
TGTGCCAGCAGCTTAGGAGTAGCGGGAGGGGTCGGTGAGCAGTTCTTC CASSLGVAGGVGEQFF 16 TRBV11-2 many TRBJ2-1 TRBD2
TGTGCCAGCAAAGGCCTTAGCGGGAGTTCCTACGAGCAGTACTTC CASKGLSGSSYEQYF 15 TRBV27 NA TRBJ2-7 TRBD2
TGTGCCAGCAAGCCTCCCCGGACTTTGTCAGCTTTCTTT CASKPPRTLSAFF 13 TRBV28 NA TRBJ1-1 NA
TGTGCCATGACCGGTCGAGGACTAGCGGGAGGGGACAATGAGCAGTTCTTC CAMTGRGLAGGDNEQFF 17 TRBV19 NA TRBJ2-1 TRBD2
TGCAGTGACGGGAGTGGGCAGTTCTTC CSDGSGQFF 9 TRBV20-1 NA TRBJ2-1 NA
TGCGCCAGCAGCTTCATAGCGGGGAAATCCTACGAGCAGTACTTC CASSFIAGKSYEQYF 15 TRBV5-1 many TRBJ2-7 TRBD2
TGTGCCAGCAGCCCCTCCGGGCCAGGCCTCCCTTATGGCTACACCTTC CASSPSGPGLPYGYTF 16 TRBV6-1 few TRBJ1-2 NA
TGCGCCAGCAATCTCGGGGGCACAGATACGCAGTATTTT CASNLGGTDTQYF 13 TRBV5-1 many TRBJ2-3 NA
TGCAGCGTTGGGGGGGGGGCCGGCCGCCAAGAGACCCAGTACTTC CSVGGGAGRQETQYF 15 TRBV29-1 many TRBJ2-5 NA
TGTGCCAGCAGTTCTCCCCCCACAGGGAGTGAGACCCAGTACTTC CASSSPPTGSETQYF 15 TRBV28 few TRBJ2-5 NA
TGTGCCAGTAGTATAGACAAAATTGAAGCTTTCTTT CASSIDKIEAFF 12 TRBV19 NA TRBJ1-1 NA
TGCGCCAGCAGGCCCGGGACAGGGGTCACAGATACGCAGTATTTT CASRPGTGVTDTQYF 15 TRBV5-1 many TRBJ2-3 TRBD1
TGCAGTGCTGGGACTAGCGGGAGGGCTGAGACCCAGTACTTC CSAGTSGRAETQYF 14 TRBV20-1 NA TRBJ2-5 TRBD2
TGCGCCAGCAGCGTGACGGGAGCGAACACTGAAGCTTTCTTT CASSVTGANTEAFF 14 TRBV5-1 many TRBJ1-1 NA
TGTGCCAGCAGCTTGAGGTTCGGGGTCACCAAAAACATTCAGTACTTC CASSLRFGVTKNIQYF 16 TRBV5-6 many TRBJ2-4 NA
TGTGCCACCAGCAGGGGTCTAGCGGGGAGGGAAGAGACCCAGTACTTC CATSRGLAGREETQYF 16 TRBV15 NA TRBJ2-5 TRBD2
TGTGCCAGCAGTCCCTTGGGGCCGACAGGGGAGAGCACTGGGGCCAACGTCCTGACTTTC CASSPLGPTGESTGANVLTF 20 TRBV3-1 many TRBJ2-6 TRBD1
TGCAGTGCCCATGGACTGGCCAAAAACATTCAGTACTTC CSAHGLAKNIQYF 13 TRBV20-1 many TRBJ2-4 NA
TGTGCCAGCGGTGGGACATTTTCGATTCGGCAGTACTTC CASGGTFSIRQYF 13 TRBV7-9 many TRBJ2-7 NA
TGTGCCAGCAGCCGCACGACTAGCGGGAGGTGGGAGACCCAGTACTTC CASSRTTSGRWETQYF 16 TRBV4-2 many TRBJ2-5 TRBD2
TGTGCCAGCATTTACGGGACTAGCCTCACCGGGGAGCTGTTTTTT CASIYGTSLTGELFF 15 TRBV7-9 many TRBJ2-2 TRBD2